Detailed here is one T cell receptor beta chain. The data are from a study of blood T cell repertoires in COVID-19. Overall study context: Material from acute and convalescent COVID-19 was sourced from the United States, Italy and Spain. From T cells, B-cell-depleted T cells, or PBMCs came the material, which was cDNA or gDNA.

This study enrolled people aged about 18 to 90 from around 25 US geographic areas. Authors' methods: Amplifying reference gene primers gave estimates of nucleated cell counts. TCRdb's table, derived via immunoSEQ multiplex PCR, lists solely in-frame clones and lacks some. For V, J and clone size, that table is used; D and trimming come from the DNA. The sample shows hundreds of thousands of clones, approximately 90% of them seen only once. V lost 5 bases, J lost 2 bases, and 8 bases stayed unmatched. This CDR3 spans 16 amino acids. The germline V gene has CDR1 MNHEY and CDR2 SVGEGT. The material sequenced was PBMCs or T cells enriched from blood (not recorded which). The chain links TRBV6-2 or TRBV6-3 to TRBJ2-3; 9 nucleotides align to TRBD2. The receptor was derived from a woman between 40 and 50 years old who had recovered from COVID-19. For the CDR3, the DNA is TGTGCCAGCAGTACCAGGACTAGCGCCCTCACAGATACGCAGTATTTT. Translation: CASSTRTSALTDTQYF.